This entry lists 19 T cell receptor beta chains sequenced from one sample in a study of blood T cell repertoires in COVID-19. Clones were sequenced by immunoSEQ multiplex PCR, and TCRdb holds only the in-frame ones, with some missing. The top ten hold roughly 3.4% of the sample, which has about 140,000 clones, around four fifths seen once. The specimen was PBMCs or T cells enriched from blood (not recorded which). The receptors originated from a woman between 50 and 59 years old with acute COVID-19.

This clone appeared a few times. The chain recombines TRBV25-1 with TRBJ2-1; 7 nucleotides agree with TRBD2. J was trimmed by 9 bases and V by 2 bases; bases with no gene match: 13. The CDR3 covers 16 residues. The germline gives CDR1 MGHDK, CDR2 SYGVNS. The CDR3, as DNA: TGTGCCAGCAGTGAAAATCTTTCTGGGAGGGGCACTGAGCAGTTCTTC. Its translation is CASSENLSGRGTEQFF. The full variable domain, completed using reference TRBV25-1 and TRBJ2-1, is EADIYQTPRYLVIGTGKKITLECSQTMGHDKMYWYQQDPGMELHLIHYSYGVNSTEKGDLSSESTVSRIRTEHFPLTLESARPSHTSQYLCASSENLSGRGTEQFFGPGTRLTVL.

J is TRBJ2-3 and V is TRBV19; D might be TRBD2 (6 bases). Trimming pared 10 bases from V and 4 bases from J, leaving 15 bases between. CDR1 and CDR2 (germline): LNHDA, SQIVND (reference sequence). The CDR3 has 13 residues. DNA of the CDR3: TGTGCCATCGGGACTCCGCCCGCAGATACGCAGTATTTT. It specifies CAIGTPPADTQYF.

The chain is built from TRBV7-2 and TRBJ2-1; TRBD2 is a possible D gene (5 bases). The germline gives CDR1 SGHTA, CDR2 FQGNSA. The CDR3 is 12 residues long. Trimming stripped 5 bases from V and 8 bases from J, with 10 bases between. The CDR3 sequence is CASSASSYEQFF. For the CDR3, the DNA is TGTGCCAGCAGCGCTAGCTCGTATGAGCAGTTCTTC.

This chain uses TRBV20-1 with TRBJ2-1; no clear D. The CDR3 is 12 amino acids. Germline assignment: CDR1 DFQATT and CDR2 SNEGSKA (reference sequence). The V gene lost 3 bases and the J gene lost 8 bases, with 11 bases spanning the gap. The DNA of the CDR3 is TGCAGTGCTAGTTATAAGCCCCATGAGCAGTTCTTC. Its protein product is CSASYKPHEQFF.

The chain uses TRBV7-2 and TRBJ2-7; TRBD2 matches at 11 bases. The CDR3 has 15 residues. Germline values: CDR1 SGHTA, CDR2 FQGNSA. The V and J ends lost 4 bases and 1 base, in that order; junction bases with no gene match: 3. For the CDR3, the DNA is TGTGCCAGCAGCTCCGGGACTAGCGGTTCCTACGAGCAGTACTTC. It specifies CASSSGTSGSYEQYF.

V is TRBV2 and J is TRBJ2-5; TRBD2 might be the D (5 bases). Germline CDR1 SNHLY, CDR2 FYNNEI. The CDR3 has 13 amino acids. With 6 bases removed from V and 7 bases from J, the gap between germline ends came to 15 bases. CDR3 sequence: CASSGLPGGTQYF. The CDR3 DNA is TGTGCCAGCAGCGGATTACCCGGAGGGACCCAGTACTTC.

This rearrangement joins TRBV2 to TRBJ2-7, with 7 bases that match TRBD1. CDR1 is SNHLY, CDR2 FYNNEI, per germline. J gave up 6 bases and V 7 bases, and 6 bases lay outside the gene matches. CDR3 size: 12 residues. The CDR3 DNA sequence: TGTGCCAGCACCGGGACAGCCTCCGAGCAGTACTTC. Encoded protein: CASTGTASEQYF.

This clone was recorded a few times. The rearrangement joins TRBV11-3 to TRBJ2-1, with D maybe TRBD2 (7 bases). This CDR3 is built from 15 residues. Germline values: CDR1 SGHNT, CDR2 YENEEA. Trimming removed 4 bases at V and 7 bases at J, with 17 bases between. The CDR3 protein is CASSSHRGAGNEQFF. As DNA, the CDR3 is TGTGCCAGCAGCTCCCACCGGGGGGCCGGGAATGAGCAGTTCTTC.

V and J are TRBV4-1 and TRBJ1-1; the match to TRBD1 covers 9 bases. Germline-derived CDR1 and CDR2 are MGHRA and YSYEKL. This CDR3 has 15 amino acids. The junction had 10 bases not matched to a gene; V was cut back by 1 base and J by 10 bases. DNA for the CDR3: TGCGCCAGCAGCCAAGCAGTGGGACAGGGTTTGTTAGCTTTCTTT. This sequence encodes CASSQAVGQGLLAFF.

The CDR3 loop reads CASSEAGYHRGEGAFF. The CDR3 coding sequence is TGTGCCAGCAGTGAAGCGGGATACCACAGGGGGGAAGGAGCTTTCTTT. J is TRBJ1-1 and V is TRBV2; 8 bases align to TRBD1. V lost 0 bases and J lost 10; bases outside the gene matches: 13. Germline V lookup: CDR1 SNHLY, CDR2 FYNNEI. The CDR3 spans 16 residues.

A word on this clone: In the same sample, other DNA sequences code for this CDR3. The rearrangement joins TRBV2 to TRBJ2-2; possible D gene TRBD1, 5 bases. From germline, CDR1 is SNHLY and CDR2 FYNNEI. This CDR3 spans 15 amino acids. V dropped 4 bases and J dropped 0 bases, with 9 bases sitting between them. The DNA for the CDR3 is TGTGCCAGCAGTGGTCAGGGAACGAACACCGGGGAGCTGTTTTTT. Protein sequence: CASSGQGTNTGELFF.

CDR3 in DNA: TGTGCCAGCAACCCGGGACTAATGGGAAATGAGCAGTTCTTC. The encoded protein is CASNPGLMGNEQFF. V gene TRBV7-2 combines with J gene TRBJ2-1; 7 positions match TRBD2. CDR1 is SGHTA and CDR2 is FQGNSA in the germline V gene. V shed 7 bases and J 7 bases; nucleotides not matched to a gene: 10. This CDR3 region has 14 residues.

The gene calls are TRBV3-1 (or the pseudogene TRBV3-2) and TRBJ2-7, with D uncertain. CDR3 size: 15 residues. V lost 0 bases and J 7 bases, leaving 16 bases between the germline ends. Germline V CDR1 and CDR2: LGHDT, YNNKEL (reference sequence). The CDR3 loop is CASSQELGVGWEQYF. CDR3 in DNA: TGTGCCAGCAGCCAAGAATTGGGCGTGGGCTGGGAGCAGTACTTC.

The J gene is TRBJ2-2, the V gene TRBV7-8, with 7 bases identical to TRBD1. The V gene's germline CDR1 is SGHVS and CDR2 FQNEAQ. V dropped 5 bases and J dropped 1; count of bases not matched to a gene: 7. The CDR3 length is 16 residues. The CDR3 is CASSRRQGLNTGELFF. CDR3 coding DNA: TGTGCCAGCAGCCGTAGACAGGGTCTGAACACCGGGGAGCTGTTTTTT.

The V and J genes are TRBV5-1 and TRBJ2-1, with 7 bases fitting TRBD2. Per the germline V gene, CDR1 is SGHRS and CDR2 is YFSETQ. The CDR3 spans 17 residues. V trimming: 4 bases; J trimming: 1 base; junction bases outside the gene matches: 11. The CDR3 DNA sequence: TGCGCCAGCAGCATTCCACCTAGCGGACTATCCTACAATGAGCAGTTCTTC. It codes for CASSIPPSGLSYNEQFF. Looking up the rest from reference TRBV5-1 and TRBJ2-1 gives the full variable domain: KAGVTQTPRYLIKTRGQQVTLSCSPISGHRSVSWYQQTPGQGLQFLFEYFSETQRNKGNFPGRFSGRQFSNSRSEMNVSTLELGDSALYLCASSIPPSGLSYNEQFFGPGTRLTVL.

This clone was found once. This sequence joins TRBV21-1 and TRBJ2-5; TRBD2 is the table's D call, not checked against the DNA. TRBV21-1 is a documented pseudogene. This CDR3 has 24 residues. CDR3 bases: TGTGCCAGCAGCAAAAGCTCCCTGACCGACACCCTTCCGAGAAGACCCCCGGGGGGGGAGACCCAGTACTTC. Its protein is CASSKSSLTDTLPRRPPGGETQYF.

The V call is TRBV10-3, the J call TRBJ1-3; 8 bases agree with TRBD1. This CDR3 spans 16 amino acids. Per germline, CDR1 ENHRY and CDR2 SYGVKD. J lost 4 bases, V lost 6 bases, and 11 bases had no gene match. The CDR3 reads CAISELQGAIGNTIYF. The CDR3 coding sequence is TGTGCCATCAGCGAGCTCCAGGGGGCAATCGGAAACACCATATATTTT.

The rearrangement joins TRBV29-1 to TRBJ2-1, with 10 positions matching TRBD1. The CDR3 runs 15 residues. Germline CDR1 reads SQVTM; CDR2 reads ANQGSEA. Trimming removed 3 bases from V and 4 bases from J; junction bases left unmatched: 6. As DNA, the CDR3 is TGCAGCGTTGACCGGACAGGGGGGACGTACAATGAGCAGTTCTTC. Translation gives CSVDRTGGTYNEQFF.

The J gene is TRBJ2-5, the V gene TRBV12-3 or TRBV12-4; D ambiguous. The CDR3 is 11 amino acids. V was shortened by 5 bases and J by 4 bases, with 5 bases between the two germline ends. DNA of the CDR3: TGTGCCAGCAGTGGCCGAGAGACCCAGTACTTC. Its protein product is CASSGRETQYF.